The clone carrying this T cell receptor (beta chain) was seen once. The sample originates from a study of blood T cell repertoires in COVID-19. Some clones are missing from TCRdb's copy, which holds only in-frame ones; the method was immunoSEQ multiplex PCR. The sample has about 71,000 clones, 90% seen once. V was clipped by 1 base and J by 2 bases, with 8 bases between them. Germline V CDR1 and CDR2: SEHNR, FQNEAQ (reference sequence). There are 14 residues in the CDR3. Sequenced sample: peripheral blood. This chain connects TRBV7-9 to TRBJ1-1; no reliable D call. The sequence was collected from a woman younger than 35 with acute or convalescent COVID-19. The CDR3: CASSLGGLNTEAFF. CDR3 bases: TGTGCCAGCAGCTTAGGAGGGCTTAACACTGAAGCTTTCTTT.